A selection of T cell receptor beta chains follows, all from one sample in a study of T cell repertoires in cytomegalovirus infection. TCRdb re-derived calls from the reads in MiXCR, one entry per CDR3 protein. The sample yields 200,000 or so distinct CDR3 sequences, 38% seen once. The antigens for these receptors are not known. The sample was CD8+ T cells from cultured PBMCs, taken from culture after CMV antigen stimulation. Source of these receptors: a human donor in good health (CMV status not recorded). Some clones in this sample may be carry-over from other donors' samples. Both conserved end residues are part of each CDR3. D genes are given only for firm matches. Some rows mark clone size as missing; the rest say once, few, many or name a class of expanded clone.

CDR3aa: CASSLVPPLPKNIQYF; CDR3nt: TGTGCCAGCAGCTTAGTTCCCCCTCTGCCCAAAAACATTCAGTACTTC; abundance: NA; d_gene: NA; v_gene: TRBV7-6; len: 16; j_gene: TRBJ2-4
CDR3aa: CASSSLESDTQYF; CDR3nt: TGTGCCAGCAGTTCCCTCGAGTCAGATACGCAGTATTTT; abundance: NA; d_gene: NA; v_gene: TRBV27; len: 13; j_gene: TRBJ2-3
CDR3aa: CASSLMGGNTEAFF; CDR3nt: TGTGCCAGCAGCTTGATGGGGGGGAACACTGAAGCTTTCTTT; abundance: few; d_gene: NA; v_gene: TRBV7-2; len: 14; j_gene: TRBJ1-1
CDR3aa: CASRPRVAYYNDQFF; CDR3nt: TGCGCCAGCAGACCCCGGGTGGCATACTACAATGATCAGTTCTTC; abundance: NA; d_gene: NA; v_gene: TRBV5-1; len: 15; j_gene: TRBJ2-1
CDR3aa: CASSSSDRDGYTF; CDR3nt: TGTGCCAGCAGCTCCTCGGACAGGGACGGCTACACCTTC; abundance: NA; d_gene: TRBD1; v_gene: TRBV7-8; len: 13; j_gene: TRBJ1-2
CDR3aa: CASSYPHGQNPRSSYEQYF; CDR3nt: TGTGCCAGCAGCTACCCCCACGGGCAGAACCCCCGAAGCTCCTACGAGCAGTACTTC; abundance: NA; d_gene: NA; v_gene: TRBV7-9; len: 19; j_gene: TRBJ2-7
CDR3aa: CASSDTGTSEAFF; CDR3nt: TGCGCCAGCAGTGATACAGGCACCTCTGAAGCTTTCTTT; abundance: NA; d_gene: NA; v_gene: TRBV10-2; len: 13; j_gene: TRBJ1-1
CDR3aa: CASTRNAGAFF; CDR3nt: TGTGCCAGCACTAGGAACGCGGGAGCTTTCTTT; abundance: NA; d_gene: NA; v_gene: TRBV6-6; len: 11; j_gene: TRBJ1-1
CDR3aa: CATSLQNAGVEEKLFF; CDR3nt: TGTGCCACCAGCCTCCAAAATGCAGGGGTGGAAGAAAAACTGTTTTTT; abundance: NA; d_gene: NA; v_gene: TRBV15; len: 16; j_gene: TRBJ1-4
CDR3aa: CASSGGDREDYGYTF; CDR3nt: TGTGCCAGCAGCGGAGGGGACAGGGAGGACTATGGCTACACCTTC; abundance: NA; d_gene: TRBD1; v_gene: TRBV9; len: 15; j_gene: TRBJ1-2
CDR3aa: CASSPGQGGDEQFF; CDR3nt: TGTGCCAGCAGCCCTGGACAGGGAGGGGATGAGCAGTTCTTC; abundance: NA; d_gene: NA; v_gene: TRBV11-3; len: 14; j_gene: TRBJ2-1
CDR3aa: CAISESEGSNQPQHF; CDR3nt: TGTGCCATCAGTGAGTCTGAGGGCAGCAATCAGCCCCAGCATTTT; abundance: few; d_gene: NA; v_gene: TRBV10-3; len: 15; j_gene: TRBJ1-5
CDR3aa: CASSRGLAGGYQETQYF; CDR3nt: TGTGCCAGCAGCAGGGGACTAGCGGGCGGGTACCAAGAGACCCAGTACTTC; abundance: few; d_gene: TRBD2; v_gene: TRBV28; len: 17; j_gene: TRBJ2-5
CDR3aa: CASSQGTAYEQYF; CDR3nt: TGTGCCAGCAGCCAAGGGACAGCCTACGAGCAGTACTTC; abundance: few; d_gene: NA; v_gene: TRBV14; len: 13; j_gene: TRBJ2-7
CDR3aa: CASSLNNRMSEQFF; CDR3nt: TGTGCCAGCAGCTTAAACAACAGGATGAGTGAGCAGTTCTTC; abundance: NA; d_gene: NA; v_gene: TRBV11-3; len: 14; j_gene: TRBJ2-1
CDR3aa: CASSLWTSGGPRVLFF; CDR3nt: TGTGCCAGCAGCCTTTGGACTAGCGGGGGCCCCCGGGTTCTGTTCTTC; abundance: few; d_gene: TRBD2; v_gene: TRBV11-2; len: 16; j_gene: TRBJ2-1
CDR3aa: CASSLAQGLGNQPQHF; CDR3nt: TGTGCCAGCAGCTTAGCCCAGGGATTGGGCAATCAGCCCCAGCATTTT; abundance: few; d_gene: NA; v_gene: TRBV7-8; len: 16; j_gene: TRBJ1-5
CDR3aa: CASSGASGRETQYF; CDR3nt: TGTGCCAGCAGCGGAGCTAGCGGGAGAGAGACCCAGTACTTC; abundance: NA; d_gene: TRBD2; v_gene: TRBV2; len: 14; j_gene: TRBJ2-5
CDR3aa: CASSPSGTTNEQYF; CDR3nt: TGTGCCAGCAGCCCGTCCGGGACAACTAACGAGCAGTACTTC; abundance: many; d_gene: NA; v_gene: TRBV7-2; len: 14; j_gene: TRBJ2-7
CDR3aa: CARSQDPSGTSYNEQFF; CDR3nt: TGCGCCAGAAGCCAAGACCCTAGCGGGACAAGCTACAATGAGCAGTTCTTC; abundance: NA; d_gene: TRBD2; v_gene: TRBV4-1; len: 17; j_gene: TRBJ2-1
CDR3aa: CASSLSAGDYEQYF; CDR3nt: TGTGCCAGCAGTTTATCCGCCGGAGACTACGAGCAGTACTTC; abundance: NA; d_gene: NA; v_gene: TRBV27; len: 14; j_gene: TRBJ2-7
CDR3aa: CASSADSTDTQYF; CDR3nt: TGTGCCAGCAGCGCGGACTCCACAGATACGCAGTATTTT; abundance: few; d_gene: NA; v_gene: TRBV9; len: 13; j_gene: TRBJ2-3
CDR3aa: CASSPPGQGNYGYTF; CDR3nt: TGTGCCAGCAGCCCGCCGGGACAGGGGAACTATGGCTACACCTTC; abundance: NA; d_gene: TRBD1; v_gene: TRBV7-9; len: 15; j_gene: TRBJ1-2
CDR3aa: CASSQEAKHTGELFF; CDR3nt: TGTGCCAGCAGCCAAGAGGCAAAACACACCGGGGAGCTGTTTTTT; abundance: once; d_gene: NA; v_gene: TRBV4-2; len: 15; j_gene: TRBJ2-2
CDR3aa: CASSLVYQEGVTDTQYF; CDR3nt: TGTGCCAGCAGCTTAGTGTACCAGGAGGGGGTGACAGATACGCAGTATTTT; abundance: NA; d_gene: NA; v_gene: TRBV7-4; len: 17; j_gene: TRBJ2-3
CDR3aa: CARSSNRCLTYGYTF; CDR3nt: TGTGCCAGAAGTTCGAACAGGTGCCTCACCTATGGCTACACCTTC; abundance: NA; d_gene: NA; v_gene: TRBV27; len: 15; j_gene: TRBJ1-2
CDR3aa: CASRGLGNEQFF; CDR3nt: TGTGCCAGCAGGGGGCTGGGGAATGAGCAGTTCTTC; abundance: NA; d_gene: NA; v_gene: TRBV6-5; len: 12; j_gene: TRBJ2-1
CDR3aa: CASSSQTNSYNEQFF; CDR3nt: TGTGCCAGCAGCTCCCAGACGAACTCCTACAATGAGCAGTTCTTC; abundance: NA; d_gene: NA; v_gene: TRBV11-2; len: 15; j_gene: TRBJ2-1
CDR3aa: CASSEKHLTGELFF; CDR3nt: TGTGCCAGCAGTGAAAAGCACCTCACCGGGGAGCTGTTTTTT; abundance: NA; d_gene: NA; v_gene: TRBV2; len: 14; j_gene: TRBJ2-2
CDR3aa: CSAQLAVYNEQFF; CDR3nt: TGCAGTGCTCAACTAGCGGTCTACAATGAGCAGTTCTTC; abundance: few; d_gene: TRBD2; v_gene: TRBV20-1; len: 13; j_gene: TRBJ2-1
CDR3aa: CASSLQGGGYTF; CDR3nt: TGTGCCAGCAGTTTACAGGGCGGAGGCTACACCTTC; abundance: NA; d_gene: NA; v_gene: TRBV28; len: 12; j_gene: TRBJ1-2
CDR3aa: CASSDRDLSYEQYF; CDR3nt: TGTGCCAGCAGCGACCGGGACTTATCCTACGAGCAGTACTTC; abundance: NA; d_gene: NA; v_gene: TRBV7-6; len: 14; j_gene: TRBJ2-7
CDR3aa: CASSPGLAGETDTQYF; CDR3nt: TGTGCCAGCAGTCCGGGACTAGCGGGGGAAACAGATACGCAGTATTTT; abundance: NA; d_gene: TRBD2; v_gene: TRBV12-3/TRBV12-4; len: 16; j_gene: TRBJ2-3
CDR3aa: CASSFMTSGTDTQYF; CDR3nt: TGTGCCAGCAGCTTTATGACGAGTGGCACAGATACGCAGTATTTT; abundance: NA; d_gene: NA; v_gene: TRBV7-9; len: 15; j_gene: TRBJ2-3
CDR3aa: CSASRATGYEQYF; CDR3nt: TGCAGTGCCTCCCGGGCCACTGGCTACGAGCAGTACTTC; abundance: many; d_gene: NA; v_gene: TRBV20-1; len: 13; j_gene: TRBJ2-7
CDR3aa: CASSPKNGRNNEKLFF; CDR3nt: TGCGCCAGCAGCCCCAAGAATGGCAGGAATAATGAAAAACTGTTTTTT; abundance: NA; d_gene: NA; v_gene: TRBV4-1; len: 16; j_gene: TRBJ1-4
CDR3aa: CASGDRGEQFF; CDR3nt: TGTGCCAGCGGGGACAGGGGTGAGCAGTTCTTC; abundance: NA; d_gene: TRBD1; v_gene: TRBV7-9; len: 11; j_gene: TRBJ2-1
CDR3aa: CASRSGGGSSYEQYF; CDR3nt: TGCGCCAGCAGGAGTGGTGGGGGAAGCTCCTACGAGCAGTACTTC; abundance: NA; d_gene: NA; v_gene: TRBV5-1; len: 15; j_gene: TRBJ2-7
CDR3aa: CAWMGGLRTEAFF; CDR3nt: TGTGCCTGGATGGGGGGCCTTAGGACTGAAGCTTTCTTT; abundance: few; d_gene: NA; v_gene: TRBV30; len: 13; j_gene: TRBJ1-1
CDR3aa: CASSRRGGGVEGTEAFF; CDR3nt: TGTGCCAGCAGCCGAAGGGGAGGGGGCGTTGAAGGGACTGAAGCTTTCTTT; abundance: NA; d_gene: TRBD1; v_gene: TRBV7-2; len: 17; j_gene: TRBJ1-1
CDR3aa: CASSLADPGLNTEAFF; CDR3nt: TGTGCCAGCAGCTTAGCGGATCCCGGCCTAAACACTGAAGCTTTCTTT; abundance: few; d_gene: NA; v_gene: TRBV7-6; len: 16; j_gene: TRBJ1-1
CDR3aa: CASTSTGELFF; CDR3nt: TGTGCCAGTACCTCCACCGGGGAGCTGTTTTTT; abundance: few; d_gene: NA; v_gene: TRBV19; len: 11; j_gene: TRBJ2-2
CDR3aa: CASTSGNEQFF; CDR3nt: TGTGCCAGTACCTCGGGCAATGAGCAGTTCTTC; abundance: NA; d_gene: NA; v_gene: TRBV19; len: 11; j_gene: TRBJ2-1
CDR3aa: CASSPGAGDYGYTF; CDR3nt: TGCGCCAGCAGCCCCGGGGCAGGGGACTATGGCTACACCTTC; abundance: few; d_gene: NA; v_gene: TRBV4-1; len: 14; j_gene: TRBJ1-2
CDR3aa: CASSFLAGGPSSYNEQFF; CDR3nt: TGTGCCAGCAGTTTTCTGGCGGGGGGCCCCAGCTCCTACAATGAGCAGTTCTTC; abundance: NA; d_gene: TRBD2; v_gene: TRBV12-3/TRBV12-4; len: 18; j_gene: TRBJ2-1
CDR3aa: CAISETSGVTDTQYF; CDR3nt: TGTGCCATCAGTGAGACTAGCGGGGTCACAGATACGCAGTATTTT; abundance: NA; d_gene: TRBD2; v_gene: TRBV10-3; len: 15; j_gene: TRBJ2-3
CDR3aa: CASSLVGLDTQYF; CDR3nt: TGTGCCAGCAGTTTAGTAGGCTTAGATACGCAGTATTTT; abundance: few; d_gene: NA; v_gene: TRBV12-3/TRBV12-4; len: 13; j_gene: TRBJ2-3
CDR3aa: CASSLVRGNTGELFF; CDR3nt: TGTGCCAGCAGCTTAGTGCGCGGGAACACCGGGGAGCTGTTTTTT; abundance: many; d_gene: NA; v_gene: TRBV7-8; len: 15; j_gene: TRBJ2-2
CDR3aa: CASSLQKGGSNEQYF; CDR3nt: TGCGCCAGCAGCCTTCAAAAAGGGGGAAGTAACGAGCAGTACTTC; abundance: NA; d_gene: NA; v_gene: TRBV4-1; len: 15; j_gene: TRBJ2-7
CDR3aa: CASIGQGSNQPQHF; CDR3nt: TGTGCCAGCATCGGACAGGGTAGCAATCAGCCCCAGCATTTT; abundance: few; d_gene: TRBD1; v_gene: TRBV28; len: 14; j_gene: TRBJ1-5
CDR3aa: CASSFRGGNVNMNEQFF; CDR3nt: TGTGCCAGCAGCTTTCGGGGGGGGAACGTTAATATGAATGAGCAGTTCTTC; abundance: few; d_gene: TRBD2; v_gene: TRBV7-6; len: 17; j_gene: TRBJ2-1
CDR3aa: CASSSSLYNEQFF; CDR3nt: TGTGCCAGCAGTTCCTCCTTATACAATGAGCAGTTCTTC; abundance: NA; d_gene: NA; v_gene: TRBV27; len: 13; j_gene: TRBJ2-1
CDR3aa: CASSPPPTPGTSHNEQFF; CDR3nt: TGTGCCAGCAGTCCCCCCCCGACCCCGGGGACCAGTCACAATGAGCAGTTCTTC; abundance: NA; d_gene: NA; v_gene: TRBV6-2/TRBV6-3; len: 18; j_gene: TRBJ2-1
CDR3aa: CASSHAGTYGYTF; CDR3nt: TGTGCCAGCAGCCACGCGGGGACCTATGGCTACACCTTC; abundance: many; d_gene: NA; v_gene: TRBV12-3/TRBV12-4; len: 13; j_gene: TRBJ1-2
CDR3aa: CASSPGAGHSNQPQHF; CDR3nt: TGTGCCAGCAGCCCCGGGGCTGGACATAGCAATCAGCCCCAGCATTTT; abundance: many; d_gene: NA; v_gene: TRBV7-8; len: 16; j_gene: TRBJ1-5
CDR3aa: CASSGSGTGFGEQYF; CDR3nt: TGTGCCAGCAGCGGATCCGGGACAGGGTTCGGTGAGCAGTACTTC; abundance: few; d_gene: TRBD1; v_gene: TRBV9; len: 15; j_gene: TRBJ2-7
CDR3aa: CSARETGLNNYGYTF; CDR3nt: TGCAGTGCTAGGGAAACAGGGTTAAATAACTATGGCTACACCTTC; abundance: NA; d_gene: NA; v_gene: TRBV20-1; len: 15; j_gene: TRBJ1-2